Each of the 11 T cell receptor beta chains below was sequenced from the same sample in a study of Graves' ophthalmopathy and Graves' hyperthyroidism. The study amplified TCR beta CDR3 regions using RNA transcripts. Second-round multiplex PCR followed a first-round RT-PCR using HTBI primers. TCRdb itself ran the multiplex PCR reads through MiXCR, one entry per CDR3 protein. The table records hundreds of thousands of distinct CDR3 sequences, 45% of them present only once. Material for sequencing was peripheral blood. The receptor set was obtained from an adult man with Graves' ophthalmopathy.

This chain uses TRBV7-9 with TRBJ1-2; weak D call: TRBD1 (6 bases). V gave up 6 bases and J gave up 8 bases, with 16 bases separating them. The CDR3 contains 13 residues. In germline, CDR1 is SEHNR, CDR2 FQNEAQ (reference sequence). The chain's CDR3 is CASRPPEGGGYTF. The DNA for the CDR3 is TGTGCCAGCAGACCACCGGAGGGGGGCGGCTACACCTTC.

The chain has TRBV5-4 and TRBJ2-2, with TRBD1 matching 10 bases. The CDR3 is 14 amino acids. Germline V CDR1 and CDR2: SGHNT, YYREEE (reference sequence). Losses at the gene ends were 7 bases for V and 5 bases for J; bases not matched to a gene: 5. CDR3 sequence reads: CASDRTGGTGELFF. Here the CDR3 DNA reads TGTGCCAGCGATCGGACAGGGGGTACCGGGGAGCTGTTTTTT.

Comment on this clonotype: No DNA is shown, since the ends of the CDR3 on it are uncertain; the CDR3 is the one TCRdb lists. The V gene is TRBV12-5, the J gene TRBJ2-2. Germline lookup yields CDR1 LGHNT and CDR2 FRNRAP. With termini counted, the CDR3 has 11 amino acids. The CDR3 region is CASILAGELFF.

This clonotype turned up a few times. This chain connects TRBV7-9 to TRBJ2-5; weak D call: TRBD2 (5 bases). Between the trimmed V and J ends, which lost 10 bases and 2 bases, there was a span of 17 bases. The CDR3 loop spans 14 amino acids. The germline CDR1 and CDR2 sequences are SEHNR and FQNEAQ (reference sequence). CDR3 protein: CATSDWRVQETQYF. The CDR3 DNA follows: TGTGCCACCAGTGATTGGCGGGTACAAGAGACCCAGTACTTC.

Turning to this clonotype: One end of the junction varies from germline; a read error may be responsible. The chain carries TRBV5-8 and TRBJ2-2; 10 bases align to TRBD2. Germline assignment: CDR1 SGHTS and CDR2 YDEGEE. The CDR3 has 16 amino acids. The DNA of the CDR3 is TGCGCCAGCAGCGCCTTAGCGGGAGGAGACACCGGGGAGCTGTTTTTT. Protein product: CASSALAGGDTGELFF.

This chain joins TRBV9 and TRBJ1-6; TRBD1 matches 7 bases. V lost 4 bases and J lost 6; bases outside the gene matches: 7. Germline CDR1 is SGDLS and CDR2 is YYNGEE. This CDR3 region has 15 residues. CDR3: CASSLTGFGNSPLHF. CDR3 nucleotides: TGTGCCAGCAGCCTGACAGGGTTTGGTAATTCACCCCTCCACTTT.

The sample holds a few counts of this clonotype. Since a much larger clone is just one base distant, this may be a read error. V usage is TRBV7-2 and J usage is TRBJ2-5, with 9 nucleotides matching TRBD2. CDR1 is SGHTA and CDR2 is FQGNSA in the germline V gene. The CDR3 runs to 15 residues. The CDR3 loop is CAGSLGGGAWETQYF. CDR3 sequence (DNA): TGTGCCGGCAGCTTAGGCGGGGGGGCTTGGGAGACCCAGTACTTC. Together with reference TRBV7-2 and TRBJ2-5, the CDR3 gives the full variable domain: GAGVSQSPSNKVTEKGKDVELRCDPISGHTALYWYRQSLGQGLEFLIYFQGNSAPDKSGLPSDRFSAERTGGSVSTLTIQRTQQEDSAVYLCAGSLGGGAWETQYFGPGTRLLVL.

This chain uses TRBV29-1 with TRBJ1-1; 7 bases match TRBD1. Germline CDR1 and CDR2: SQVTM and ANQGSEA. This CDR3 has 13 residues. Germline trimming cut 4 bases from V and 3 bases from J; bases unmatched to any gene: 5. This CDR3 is CSVGRGGDTEAFF. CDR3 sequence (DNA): TGCAGCGTTGGCAGGGGGGGGGACACTGAAGCTTTCTTT.

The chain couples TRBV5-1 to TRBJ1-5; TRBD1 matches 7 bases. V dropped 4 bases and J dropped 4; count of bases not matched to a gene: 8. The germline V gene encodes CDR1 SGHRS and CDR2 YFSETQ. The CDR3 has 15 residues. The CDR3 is CASSPRPGGNQPQHF. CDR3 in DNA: TGCGCCAGCAGCCCCCGCCCAGGGGGAAATCAGCCCCAGCATTTT.

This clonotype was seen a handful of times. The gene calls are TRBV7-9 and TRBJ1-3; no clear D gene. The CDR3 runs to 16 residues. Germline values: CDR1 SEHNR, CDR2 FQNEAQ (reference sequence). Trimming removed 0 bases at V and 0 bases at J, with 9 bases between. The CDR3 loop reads CASSLAPPNSGNTIYF. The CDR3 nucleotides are TGTGCCAGCAGCTTAGCCCCCCCTAACTCTGGAAACACCATATATTTT. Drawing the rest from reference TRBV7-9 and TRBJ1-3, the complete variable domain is DTGVSQNPRHKITKRGQNVTFRCDPISEHNRLYWYRQTLGQGPEFLTYFQNEAQLEKSRLLSDRFSAERPKGSFSTLEIQRTEQGDSAMYLCASSLAPPNSGNTIYFGEGSWLTVV.

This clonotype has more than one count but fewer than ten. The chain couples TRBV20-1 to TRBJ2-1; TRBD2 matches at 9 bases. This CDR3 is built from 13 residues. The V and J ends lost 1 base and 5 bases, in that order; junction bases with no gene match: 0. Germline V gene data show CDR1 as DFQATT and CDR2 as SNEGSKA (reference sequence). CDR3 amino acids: CSARGTSDNEQFF. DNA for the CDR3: TGCAGTGCTAGAGGGACTAGCGACAATGAGCAGTTCTTC.